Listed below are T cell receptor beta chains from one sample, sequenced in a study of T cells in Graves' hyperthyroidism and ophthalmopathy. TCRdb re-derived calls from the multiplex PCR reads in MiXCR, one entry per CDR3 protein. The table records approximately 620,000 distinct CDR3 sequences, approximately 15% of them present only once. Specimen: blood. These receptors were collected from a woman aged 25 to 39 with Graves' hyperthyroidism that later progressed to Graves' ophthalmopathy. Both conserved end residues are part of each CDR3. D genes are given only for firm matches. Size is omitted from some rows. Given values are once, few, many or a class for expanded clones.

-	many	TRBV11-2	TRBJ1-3	CASSPGSGNTIYF	TGTGCCAGCAGCCCAGGGTCTGGAAACACCATATATTTT
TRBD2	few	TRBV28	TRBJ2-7	CASSSGDLAGGPYEQYF	TGTGCCAGCAGTTCTGGGGATCTAGCGGGGGGTCCTTACGAGCAGTACTTC
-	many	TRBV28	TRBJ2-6	CASRTGRGANVLTF	TGTGCCAGCAGGACCGGTCGGGGGGCCAACGTCCTGACTTTC
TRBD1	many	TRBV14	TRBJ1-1	CASSRRTGVMNTEAFF	TGTGCCAGCAGCCGTCGGACAGGGGTTATGAACACTGAAGCTTTCTTT
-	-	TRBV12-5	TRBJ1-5	CASGLFSNQPQHF	TGTGCTAGTGGTTTGTTTAGCAATCAGCCCCAGCATTTT
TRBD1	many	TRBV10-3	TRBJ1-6	CAISESSTGDNSPLHF	TGTGCCATCAGTGAAAGTTCGACAGGGGATAATTCACCCCTCCACTTT
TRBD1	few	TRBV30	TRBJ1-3	CAWARGRMSGNTIYF	TGTGCCTGGGCCAGGGGGCGCATGTCTGGAAACACCATATATTTT
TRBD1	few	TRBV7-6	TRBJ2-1	CASSLPRLTGPAAKGNEQFF	TGTGCCAGCAGCCTTCCTAGATTGACAGGGCCCGCCGCAAAGGGCAATGAGCAGTTCTTC
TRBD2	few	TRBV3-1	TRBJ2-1	CASSHYTSGSSYNEQFF	TGTGCCAGCAGCCATTACACTAGCGGGAGCTCCTACAATGAGCAGTTCTTC
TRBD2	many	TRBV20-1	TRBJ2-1	CSARPPQGGHDEQFF	TGCAGTGCTAGACCCCCCCAGGGAGGGCATGATGAGCAGTTCTTC
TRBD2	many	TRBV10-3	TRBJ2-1	CAISEAAGPYNEQFF	TGTGCCATCAGTGAAGCAGCGGGGCCCTACAATGAGCAGTTCTTC
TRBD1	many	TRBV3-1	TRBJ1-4	CASSRRQGSEKLFF	TGTGCCAGCAGCCGCCGACAGGGAAGTGAAAAACTGTTTTTT
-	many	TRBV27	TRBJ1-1	CASSYSRNTEAFF	TGTGCCAGCAGTTATTCAAGAAACACTGAAGCTTTCTTT
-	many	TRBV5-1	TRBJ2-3	CASSLDPPASSTDTQYF	TGCGCCAGCAGCTTGGATCCCCCTGCTTCTAGCACAGATACGCAGTATTTT
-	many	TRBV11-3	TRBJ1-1	CASSPGGPGAFF	TGTGCCAGCAGCCCCGGCGGGCCCGGGGCTTTCTTT
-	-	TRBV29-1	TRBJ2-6	CSVLGQGPRNSGANVLTF	TGCAGCGTCCTCGGTCAGGGACCCCGAAATTCTGGGGCCAACGTCCTGACTTTC
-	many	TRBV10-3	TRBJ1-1	CAISELSGNTEAFF	TGTGCCATCAGTGAGTTGTCAGGGAACACTGAAGCTTTCTTT
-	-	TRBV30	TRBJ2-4	CAWSVGGTVLAKNIQYF	TGTGCCTGGAGTGTAGGGGGGACAGTTCTAGCCAAAAACATTCAGTACTTC
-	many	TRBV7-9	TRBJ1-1	CASSSTGSARNTEAFF	TGTGCCAGCAGCTCTACAGGGAGCGCCAGGAACACTGAAGCTTTCTTT
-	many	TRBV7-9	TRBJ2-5	CASSLGQTDKETQYF	TGTGCCAGCAGCTTAGGTCAGACAGATAAAGAGACCCAGTACTTC
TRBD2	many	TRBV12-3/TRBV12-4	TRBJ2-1	CASSLVTSGRNEQFF	TGTGCCAGCAGTTTGGTAACTAGCGGGAGAAATGAGCAGTTCTTC
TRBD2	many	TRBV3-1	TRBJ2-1	CASSHGGRGNEQFF	TGTGCCAGCAGCCACGGCGGGAGGGGTAATGAGCAGTTCTTC
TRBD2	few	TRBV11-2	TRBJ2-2	CASSPGLAGTNTGELFF	TGTGCCAGCAGTCCGGGACTAGCGGGGACCAACACCGGGGAGCTGTTTTTT
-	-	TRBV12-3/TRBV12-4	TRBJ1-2	CASSPASGSYGYTF	TGTGCCAGCAGTCCCGCTTCGGGAAGCTATGGCTACACCTTC
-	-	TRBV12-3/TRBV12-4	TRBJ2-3	CASSFRDFSTDTQYF	TGTGCCAGCAGTTTCCGGGACTTTTCCACAGATACGCAGTATTTT
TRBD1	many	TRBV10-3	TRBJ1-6	CAISSTGTDSPLHF	TGTGCCATCAGCTCGACAGGGACGGATTCACCCCTCCACTTT
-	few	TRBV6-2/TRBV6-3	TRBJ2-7	CASSYSRGRGFSEQYF	TGTGCCAGCAGTTACTCGAGGGGGAGAGGTTTCTCCGAGCAGTACTTC
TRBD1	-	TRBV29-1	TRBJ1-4	CSVQQGINEKLFF	TGCAGCGTTCAACAGGGGATCAATGAAAAACTGTTTTTT
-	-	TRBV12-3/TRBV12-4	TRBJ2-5	CASSLPGPGRGTQYF	TGTGCCAGCAGTCTTCCGGGACCCGGCCGGGGGACCCAGTACTTC
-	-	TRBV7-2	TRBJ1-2	CASSSVGHSNYGYTF	TGTGCCAGCAGCTCGGTGGGACACAGTAACTATGGCTACACCTTC
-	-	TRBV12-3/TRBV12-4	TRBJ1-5	CASRRGRIEPQHF	TGTGCCAGCAGGCGAGGTAGAATTGAGCCCCAGCATTTT
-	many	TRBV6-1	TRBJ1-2	CASSYIQGSHYGYTF	TGTGCCAGCAGTTATATCCAGGGATCCCACTATGGCTACACCTTC
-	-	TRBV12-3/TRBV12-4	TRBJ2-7	CASSLGGSLTYEQYF	TGTGCCAGCAGTTTGGGGGGATCACTCACCTACGAGCAGTACTTC
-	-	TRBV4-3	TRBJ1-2	CASSPRLNYGYTF	TGCGCCAGCAGCCCTCGACTGAACTATGGCTACACCTTC
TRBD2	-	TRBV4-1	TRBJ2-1	CASSPLSSGRKNEQFF	TGCGCCAGCAGCCCCCTTTCGAGCGGGAGGAAAAATGAGCAGTTCTTC
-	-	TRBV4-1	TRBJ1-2	CASSRGTFGYTF	TGCGCCAGCAGCCGCGGGACCTTTGGCTACACCTTC
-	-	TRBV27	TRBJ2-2	CASSTTGNTGELFF	TGTGCCAGCAGTACAACAGGGAACACCGGGGAGCTGTTTTTT
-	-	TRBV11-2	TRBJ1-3	CASSDLYRDGNTIYF	TGTGCCAGCAGCGACTTATACAGGGACGGAAACACCATATATTTT
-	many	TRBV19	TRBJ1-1	CASTLSMNTEAFF	TGTGCCAGTACGCTGTCCATGAACACTGAAGCTTTCTTT
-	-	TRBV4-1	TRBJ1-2	CASSQDRAVLSNYGYTF	TGCGCCAGCAGCCAAGATCGGGCGGTGCTTTCTAACTATGGCTACACCTTC
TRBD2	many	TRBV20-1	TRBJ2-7	CSAPGLADGSYEQYF	TGCAGTGCTCCGGGACTAGCGGACGGTTCCTACGAGCAGTACTTC
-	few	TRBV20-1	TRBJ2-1	CSASSQYEQFF	TGCAGTGCTAGTTCTCAATATGAGCAGTTCTTC
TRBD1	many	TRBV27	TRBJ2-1	CASSLGGQGAYEQFF	TGTGCCAGCAGTTTAGGGGGACAGGGGGCGTATGAGCAGTTCTTC
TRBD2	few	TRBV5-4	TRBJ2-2	CASSLSSGRVGELFF	TGTGCCAGCAGCTTGAGTAGCGGGAGAGTCGGGGAGCTGTTTTTT
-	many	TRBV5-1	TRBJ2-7	CASSPGGASYEQYF	TGCGCCAGCAGCCCCGGCGGGGCTTCCTACGAGCAGTACTTC
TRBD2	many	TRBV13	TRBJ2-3	CASSPHISGGTDTQYF	TGTGCCAGCAGCCCCCACATTAGCGGGGGCACAGATACGCAGTATTTT
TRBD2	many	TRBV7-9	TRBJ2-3	CASSRLAGADSTDTQYF	TGTGCCAGCAGCCGTCTAGCGGGAGCGGATAGCACAGATACGCAGTATTTT
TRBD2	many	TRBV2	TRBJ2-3	CASNSGIQDTQYF	TGTGCCAGTAATAGCGGGATTCAGGATACGCAGTATTTT
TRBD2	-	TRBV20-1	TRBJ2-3	CSARAPSGRGGGTDTQYF	TGCAGTGCTAGAGCCCCAAGCGGGAGGGGAGGGGGCACAGATACGCAGTATTTT
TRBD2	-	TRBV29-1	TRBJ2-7	CSVGVWVLAGILCEQYF	TGCAGCGTTGGAGTCTGGGTGCTAGCGGGAATCCTATGCGAGCAGTACTTC
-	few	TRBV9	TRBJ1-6	CASSVGGVTDSPLHF	TGTGCCAGCAGCGTAGGGGGGGTAACGGATTCACCCCTCCACTTT